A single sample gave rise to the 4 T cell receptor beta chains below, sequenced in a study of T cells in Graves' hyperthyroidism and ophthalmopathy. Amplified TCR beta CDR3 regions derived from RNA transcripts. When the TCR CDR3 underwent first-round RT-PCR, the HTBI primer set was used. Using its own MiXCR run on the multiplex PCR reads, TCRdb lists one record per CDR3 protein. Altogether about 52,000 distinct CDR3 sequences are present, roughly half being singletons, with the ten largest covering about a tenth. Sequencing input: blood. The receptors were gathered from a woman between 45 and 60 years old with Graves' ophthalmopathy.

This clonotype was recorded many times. This CDR3 is CASRTPGLAGGYEQFF. The CDR3 nucleotides are TGTGCCAGCAGAACCCCGGGACTAGCGGGGGGCTATGAGCAGTTCTTC. The chain joins TRBV6-5 to TRBJ2-1, with TRBD2 identical over 15 bases. The length of the CDR3 is 16 residues. V lost 6 bases, J lost 8 bases, and 8 bases stayed unmatched. CDR1 and CDR2 from the germline V gene are MNHEY and SVGAGI.

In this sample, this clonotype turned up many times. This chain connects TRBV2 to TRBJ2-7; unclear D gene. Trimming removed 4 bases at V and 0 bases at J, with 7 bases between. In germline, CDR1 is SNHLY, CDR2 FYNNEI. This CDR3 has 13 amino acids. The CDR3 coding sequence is TGTGCCAGCAGTGTGGAAACCTCCTACGAGCAGTACTTC. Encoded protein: CASSVETSYEQYF.

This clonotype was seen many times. The CDR3 reads CASSVFGSGRRNEQFF. Here the CDR3 DNA reads TGTGCCAGTAGTGTGTTCGGGAGCGGGAGGCGGAATGAGCAGTTCTTC. The rearrangement links TRBV19 to TRBJ2-1, with 9 bases aligning to TRBD2. The CDR3 covers 16 residues. Germline-derived CDR1 and CDR2 are LNHDA and SQIVND (reference sequence). The V segment lost 5 bases and the J segment 7 bases; nucleotides outside the gene matches: 12.

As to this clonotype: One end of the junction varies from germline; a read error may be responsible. CDR3 region: CAGSSPGQDNEQYF. CDR3 sequence (DNA): TGTGCCGGCAGCTCGCCGGGACAGGACAATGAGCAGTACTTC. The chain uses TRBV7-3 and TRBJ2-1; TRBD1 aligns across 8 bases. The J call is doubtful: the DNA matches TRBJ2-7 better. Germline V CDR1 and CDR2: SGHTA, FQGTGA. This CDR3 is 14 amino acids long.